What follows describes a single T cell receptor beta chain. The record originates from a study of blood T cell repertoires in COVID-19. About the research overall: There were acute and convalescent COVID-19 samples, and they came from the United States, Italy and Spain. T cells, B-cell-depleted T cells, or PBMCs supplied cDNA or gDNA.

Authors' processing steps: Estimates of nucleated cell counts were drawn from the amplification of reference gene primers. Clones were read by immunoSEQ multiplex PCR, and TCRdb kept only the in-frame ones, dropping some. V, J and clone size reflect that table, while D and trimming were determined from the DNA. The sample carries over 95,000 clones, 75% to 90% recorded once. The sequence came from a woman between 50 and 59 years old with acute or convalescent COVID-19. The sequenced material came from peripheral blood.

CDR3 coding DNA: TGTGCCACCAGGAGTGGCGGGACCAACTACGAGCAGTACTTC. As protein: CATRSGGTNYEQYF. The gene calls are TRBV15 and TRBJ2-7; the D gene is possibly TRBD2 (6 bases). V was trimmed by 6 bases and J by 3 bases, leaving 15 bases between them. The CDR3 runs to 14 residues. The germline gives CDR1 LNHNV, CDR2 YYDKDF (reference sequence).